This T cell receptor beta chain was captured in a study of blood T cell repertoires in COVID-19. Germline CDR1 and CDR2: LNHDA and SQIVND (reference sequence). The CDR3 consists of 15 residues. Between the trimmed V and J ends, which lost 7 bases and 4 bases, there was a span of 17 bases. Assay: immunoSEQ multiplex PCR; the TCRdb copy retains only in-frame clones and omits some. This sample has about 300,000 clones, with around 90% found just once. The TCR was taken from a young man with active or convalescent COVID-19. The sample was peripheral blood. The chain joins TRBV19 to TRBJ2-1; perhaps TRBD1 as D (6 bases). CDR3 in amino acids: CASTRGGANYNEQFF. CDR3 DNA: TGTGCCAGTACCAGGGGTGGTGCGAATTACAATGAGCAGTTCTTC.